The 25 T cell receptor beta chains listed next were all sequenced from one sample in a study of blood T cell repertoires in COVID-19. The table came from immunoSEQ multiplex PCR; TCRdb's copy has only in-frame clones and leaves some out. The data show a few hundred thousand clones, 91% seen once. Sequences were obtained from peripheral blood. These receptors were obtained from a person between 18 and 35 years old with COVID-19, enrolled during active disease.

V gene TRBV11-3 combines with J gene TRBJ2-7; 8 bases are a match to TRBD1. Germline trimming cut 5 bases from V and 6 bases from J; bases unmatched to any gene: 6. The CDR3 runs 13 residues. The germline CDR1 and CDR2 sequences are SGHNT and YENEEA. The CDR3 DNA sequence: TGTGCCAGCAGCCAGGTCGACAGGGGCGAGCAGTACTTC. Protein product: CASSQVDRGEQYF.

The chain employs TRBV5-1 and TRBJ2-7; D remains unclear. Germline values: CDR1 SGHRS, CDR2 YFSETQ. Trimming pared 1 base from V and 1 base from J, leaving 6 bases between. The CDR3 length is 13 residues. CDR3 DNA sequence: TGCGCCAGCAGCTTGATTTCTTCCTACGAGCAGTACTTC. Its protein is CASSLISSYEQYF.

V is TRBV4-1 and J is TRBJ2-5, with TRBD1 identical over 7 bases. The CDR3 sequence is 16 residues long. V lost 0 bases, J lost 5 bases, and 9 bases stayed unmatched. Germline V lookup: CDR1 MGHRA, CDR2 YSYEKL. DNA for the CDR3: TGCGCCAGCAGCCAAGACGGGACGCAGGACAGGGAGACCCAGTACTTC. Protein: CASSQDGTQDRETQYF.

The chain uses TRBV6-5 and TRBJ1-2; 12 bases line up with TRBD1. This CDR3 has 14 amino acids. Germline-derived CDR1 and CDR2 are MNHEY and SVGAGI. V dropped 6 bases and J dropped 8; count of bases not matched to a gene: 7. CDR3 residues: CASRAGTGGKGYTF. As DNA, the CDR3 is TGTGCCAGCAGAGCCGGGACAGGGGGCAAAGGCTACACCTTC.

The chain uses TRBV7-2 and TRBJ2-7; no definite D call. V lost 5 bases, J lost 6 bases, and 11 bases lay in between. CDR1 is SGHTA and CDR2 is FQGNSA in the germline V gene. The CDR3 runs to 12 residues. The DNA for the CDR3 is TGTGCCAGCAGCCTCCTCTCGGGCGAGCAGTACTTC. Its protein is CASSLLSGEQYF.

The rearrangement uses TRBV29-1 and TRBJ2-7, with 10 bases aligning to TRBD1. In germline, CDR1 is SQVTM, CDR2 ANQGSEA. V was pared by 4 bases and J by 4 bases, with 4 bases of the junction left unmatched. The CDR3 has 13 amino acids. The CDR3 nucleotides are TGCAGCGTTGTGACAGGGGGCTCATACGAGCAGTACTTC. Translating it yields CSVVTGGSYEQYF.

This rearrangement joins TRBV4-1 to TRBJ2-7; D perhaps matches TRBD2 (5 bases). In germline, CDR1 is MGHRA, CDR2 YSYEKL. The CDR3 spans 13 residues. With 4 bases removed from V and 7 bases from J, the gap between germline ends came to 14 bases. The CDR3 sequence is CASSPLWAGEQYF. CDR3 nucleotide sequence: TGCGCCAGCAGCCCTCTTTGGGCGGGTGAGCAGTACTTC.

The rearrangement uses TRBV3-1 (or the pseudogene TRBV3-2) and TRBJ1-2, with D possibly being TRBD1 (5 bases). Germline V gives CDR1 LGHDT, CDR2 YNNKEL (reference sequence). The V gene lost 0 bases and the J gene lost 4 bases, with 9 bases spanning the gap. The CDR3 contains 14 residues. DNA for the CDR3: TGTGCCAGCAGCCAAGATTTGGGGCCCTATGGCTACACCTTC. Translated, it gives CASSQDLGPYGYTF.

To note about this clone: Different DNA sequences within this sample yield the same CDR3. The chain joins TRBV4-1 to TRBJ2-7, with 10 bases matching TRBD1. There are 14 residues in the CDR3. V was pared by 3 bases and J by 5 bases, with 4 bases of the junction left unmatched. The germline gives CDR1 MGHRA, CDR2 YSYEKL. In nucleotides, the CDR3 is TGCGCCAGCAGCCATGGGACAGGGGCCGACGAGCAGTACTTC. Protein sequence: CASSHGTGADEQYF.

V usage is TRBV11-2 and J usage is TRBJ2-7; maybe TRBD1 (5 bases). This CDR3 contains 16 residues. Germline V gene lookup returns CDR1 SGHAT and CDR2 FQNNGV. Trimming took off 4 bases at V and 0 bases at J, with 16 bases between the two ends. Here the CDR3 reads CASSWLTDSPSYEQYF. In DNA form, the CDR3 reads TGTGCCAGCAGCTGGCTAACCGACAGCCCCTCCTACGAGCAGTACTTC. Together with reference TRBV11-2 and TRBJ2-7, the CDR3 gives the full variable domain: EAGVAQSPRYKIIEKRQSVAFWCNPISGHATLYWYQQILGQGPKLLIQFQNNGVVDDSQLPKDRFSAERLKGVDSTLKIQPAKLEDSAVYLCASSWLTDSPSYEQYFGPGTRLTVT.

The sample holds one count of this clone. For the CDR3, the DNA is TGTGCCATCAGCCGACAGGGGGCGGGCACTGAAGCTTTCTTT. The encoded protein is CAISRQGAGTEAFF. V usage is TRBV10-3 and J usage is TRBJ1-1, with 10 bases that match TRBD1. Germline V gene sequence: CDR1 ENHRY, CDR2 SYGVKD. The CDR3 sequence is 14 residues long. V shed 6 bases and J 4 bases; nucleotides not matched to a gene: 5.

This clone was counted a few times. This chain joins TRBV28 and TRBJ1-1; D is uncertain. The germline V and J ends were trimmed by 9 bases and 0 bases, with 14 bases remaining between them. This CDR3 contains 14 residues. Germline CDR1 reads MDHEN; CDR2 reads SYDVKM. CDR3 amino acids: CASSLVAMNTEAFF. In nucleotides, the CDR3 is TGTGCCAGTAGTCTAGTGGCAATGAACACTGAAGCTTTCTTT.

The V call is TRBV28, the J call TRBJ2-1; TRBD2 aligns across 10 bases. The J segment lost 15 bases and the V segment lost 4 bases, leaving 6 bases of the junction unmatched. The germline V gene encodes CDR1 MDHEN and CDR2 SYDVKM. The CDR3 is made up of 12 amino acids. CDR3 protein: CASSSTSGFLFF. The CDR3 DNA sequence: TGTGCCAGCAGTTCGACTAGCGGGTTCCTGTTCTTC.

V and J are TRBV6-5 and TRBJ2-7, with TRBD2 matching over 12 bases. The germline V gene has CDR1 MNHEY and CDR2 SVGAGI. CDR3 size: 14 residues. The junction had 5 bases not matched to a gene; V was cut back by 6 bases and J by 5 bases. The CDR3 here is CASRTSGRLNEQYF. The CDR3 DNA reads TGTGCCAGCAGGACTAGCGGGAGACTCAACGAGCAGTACTTC.

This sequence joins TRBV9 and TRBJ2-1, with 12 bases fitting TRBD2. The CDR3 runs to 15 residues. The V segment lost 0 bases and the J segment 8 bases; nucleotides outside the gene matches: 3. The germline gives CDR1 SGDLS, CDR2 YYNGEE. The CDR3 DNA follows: TGTGCCAGCAGCGTAGGACTAGCGGGAGCGTATGAGCAGTTCTTC. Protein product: CASSVGLAGAYEQFF.

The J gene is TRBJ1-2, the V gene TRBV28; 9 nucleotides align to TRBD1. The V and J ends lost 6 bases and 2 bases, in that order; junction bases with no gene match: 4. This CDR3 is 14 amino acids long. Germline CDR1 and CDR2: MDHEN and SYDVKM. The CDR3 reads CASRRTGANYGYTF. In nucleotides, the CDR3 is TGTGCCAGCAGGCGGACAGGGGCGAACTATGGCTACACCTTC.

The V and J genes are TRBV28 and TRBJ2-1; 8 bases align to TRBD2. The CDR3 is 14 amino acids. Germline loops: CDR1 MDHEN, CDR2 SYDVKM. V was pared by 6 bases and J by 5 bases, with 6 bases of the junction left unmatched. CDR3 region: CASSGRARHNEQFF. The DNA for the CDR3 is TGTGCCAGCAGCGGGAGGGCCAGACACAATGAGCAGTTCTTC. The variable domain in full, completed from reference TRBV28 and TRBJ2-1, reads DVKVTQSSRYLVKRTGEKVFLECVQDMDHENMFWYRQDPGLGLRLIYFSYDVKMKEKGDIPEGYSVSREKKERFSLILESASTNQTSMYLCASSGRARHNEQFFGPGTRLTVL.

The CDR3 DNA follows: TGTGCCAGCAGCGGGGAATTAGCGGGAGTTGAAGATACGCAGTATTTT. Protein: CASSGELAGVEDTQYF. This chain connects TRBV7-9 to TRBJ2-3; 9 positions match TRBD2. V gave up 5 bases and J gave up 5 bases; unmatched junction bases: 11. Germline CDR1 and CDR2: SEHNR and FQNEAQ (reference sequence). The CDR3 length is 16 residues.

CDR3 coding DNA: TGTGCCGGAGCTCCACAGGGCAATCAGCCCCAGCATTTT. As protein: CAGAPQGNQPQHF. The chain recombines TRBV6-5 with TRBJ1-5, with a tentative D call TRBD1 (5 bases). The V end lost 11 bases, the J end lost 2 bases, and 13 bases lay between the germline ends. This CDR3 spans 13 amino acids. The germline V gene has CDR1 MNHEY and CDR2 SVGAGI.

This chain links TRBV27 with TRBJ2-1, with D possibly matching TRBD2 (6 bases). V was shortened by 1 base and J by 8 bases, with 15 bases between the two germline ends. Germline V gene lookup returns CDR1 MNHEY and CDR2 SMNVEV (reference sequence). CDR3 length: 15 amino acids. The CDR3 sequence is CASSLFGTGLYEQFF. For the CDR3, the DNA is TGTGCCAGCAGTTTATTTGGGACTGGCCTCTATGAGCAGTTCTTC.

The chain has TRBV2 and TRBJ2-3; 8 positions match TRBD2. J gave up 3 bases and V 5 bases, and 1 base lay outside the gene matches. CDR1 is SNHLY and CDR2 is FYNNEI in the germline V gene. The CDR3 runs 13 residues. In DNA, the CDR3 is TGTGCCAGCAGTAAGCGGGAGACAGATACGCAGTATTTT. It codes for CASSKRETDTQYF. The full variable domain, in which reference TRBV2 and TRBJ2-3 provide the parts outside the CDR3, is EPEVTQTPSHQVTQMGQEVILRCVPISNHLYFYWYRQILGQKVEFLVSFYNNEISEKSEIFDDQFSVERPDGSNFTLKIRSTKLEDSAMYFCASSKRETDTQYFGPGTRLTVL.

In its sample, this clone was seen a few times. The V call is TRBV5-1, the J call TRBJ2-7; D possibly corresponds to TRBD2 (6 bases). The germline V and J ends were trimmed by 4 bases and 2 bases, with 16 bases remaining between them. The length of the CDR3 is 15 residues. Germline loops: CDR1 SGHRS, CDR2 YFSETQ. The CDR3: CASSVVVGGTYEQYF. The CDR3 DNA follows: TGCGCCAGCAGCGTAGTGGTCGGGGGAACCTACGAGCAGTACTTC.

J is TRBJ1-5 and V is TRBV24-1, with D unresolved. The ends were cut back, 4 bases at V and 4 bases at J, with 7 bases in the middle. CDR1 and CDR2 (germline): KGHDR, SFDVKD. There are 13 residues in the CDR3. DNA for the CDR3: TGTGCCACCAGTGACCGCCTAAATCAGCCCCAGCATTTT. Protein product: CATSDRLNQPQHF.

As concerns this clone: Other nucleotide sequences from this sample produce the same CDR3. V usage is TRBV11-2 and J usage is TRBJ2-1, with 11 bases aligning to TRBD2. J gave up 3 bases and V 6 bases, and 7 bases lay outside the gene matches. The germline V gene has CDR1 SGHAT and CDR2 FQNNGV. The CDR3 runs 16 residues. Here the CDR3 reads CASSPLAGGIYNEQFF. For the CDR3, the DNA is TGTGCCAGCAGTCCTCTAGCGGGAGGAATCTACAATGAGCAGTTCTTC. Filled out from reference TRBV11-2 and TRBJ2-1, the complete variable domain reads EAGVAQSPRYKIIEKRQSVAFWCNPISGHATLYWYQQILGQGPKLLIQFQNNGVVDDSQLPKDRFSAERLKGVDSTLKIQPAKLEDSAVYLCASSPLAGGIYNEQFFGPGTRLTVL.

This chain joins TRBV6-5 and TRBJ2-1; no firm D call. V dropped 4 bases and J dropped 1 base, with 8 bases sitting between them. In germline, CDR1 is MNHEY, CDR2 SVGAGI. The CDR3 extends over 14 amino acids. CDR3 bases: TGTGCCAGCAGTTCTCCCTTGTCCTACAATGAGCAGTTCTTC. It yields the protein CASSSPLSYNEQFF.